Listed here are 21 T cell receptor beta chains from one sample, sequenced in a study of blood T cell repertoires in COVID-19. Sequencing was performed with immunoSEQ multiplex PCR; in TCRdb, only in-frame clones are kept and a portion is missing. The data show around 58,000 clones, with around 93% seen just once and about 7.3% held by the top ten. Material for sequencing was peripheral blood. The receptors come from a woman aged 55-70 years with active or convalescent COVID-19.

The table lists this clone with a count of one. V is TRBV2 and J is TRBJ2-7; 7 nucleotides line up with TRBD1. Germline CDR1 and CDR2: SNHLY and FYNNEI. The CDR3 is 14 residues long. With V trimmed by 5 bases and J by 2 bases, 6 bases remained unmatched. The CDR3 here is CASSLIGTAYEQYF. In DNA form, the CDR3 reads TGTGCCAGCAGTTTGATAGGGACAGCCTACGAGCAGTACTTC.

The chain employs TRBV6-6 and TRBJ2-1; tentatively, D is TRBD2 (6 bases). With 6 bases removed from V and 9 bases from J, the gap between germline ends came to 24 bases. This CDR3 has 16 residues. Per the germline V gene, CDR1 is MNHNY and CDR2 is SVGAGI (reference sequence). The CDR3 DNA follows: TGTGCCAGCAGACCCCTAATTAGCGGCCTCTCGGTTGAGCAGTTCTTC. Its translation is CASRPLISGLSVEQFF.

V and J are TRBV7-3 and TRBJ2-2; tentative D call: TRBD1 (6 bases). Germline V lookup: CDR1 SGHTA, CDR2 FQGTGA. V was clipped by 4 bases and J by 6 bases, with 9 bases between them. The CDR3 is 13 amino acids. The CDR3 here is CASSSRGSGELFF. The DNA for the CDR3 is TGTGCCAGCAGCTCCAGGGGCTCCGGGGAGCTGTTTTTT.

This chain links TRBV19 with TRBJ2-1; TRBD2 aligns across 8 bases. V trimming: 1 base; J trimming: 3 bases; junction bases outside the gene matches: 5. Germline CDR1 reads LNHDA; CDR2 reads SQIVND (reference sequence). The CDR3 has 16 residues. This chain's CDR3 is CASSIAYAGGYNEQFF. In DNA form, the CDR3 reads TGTGCCAGTAGTATAGCTTACGCGGGAGGCTACAATGAGCAGTTCTTC.

The V gene is TRBV9, the J gene TRBJ1-3; D possibly corresponds to TRBD1 (5 bases). The CDR3 has 14 amino acids. Germline CDR1 reads SGDLS; CDR2 reads YYNGEE. The V and J ends lost 5 bases and 3 bases respectively, with 12 bases between them. CDR3 nucleotides: TGTGCCAGCAGTCCGGCGGGGGGTGGAAACACCATATATTTT. This gives the protein CASSPAGGGNTIYF.

The genes are TRBV7-3 and TRBJ2-6; 11 nucleotides align to TRBD1. Germline CDR1 reads SGHTA; CDR2 reads FQGTGA. The trim removed 4 bases at V and 0 bases at J, leaving 5 bases unmatched. CDR3 length equals 18 residues. The CDR3 coding sequence is TGTGCCAGCAGCTCCTGGACAGGGGGCCACTCTGGGGCCAACGTCCTGACTTTC. This sequence encodes CASSSWTGGHSGANVLTF.

This chain links TRBV9 with TRBJ2-3; 12 nucleotides agree with TRBD2. V lost 4 bases and J lost 1; bases outside the gene matches: 4. The CDR3 length is 16 residues. Germline-derived CDR1 and CDR2 are SGDLS and YYNGEE. The CDR3 spells CASSSRLAGGTDTQYF. CDR3 DNA sequence: TGTGCCAGCAGCTCACGACTAGCGGGGGGCACAGATACGCAGTATTTT. The whole variable domain, filled in from reference TRBV9 and TRBJ2-3, reads DSGVTQTPKHLITATGQRVTLRCSPRSGDLSVYWYQQSLDQGLQFLIQYYNGEERAKGNILERFSAQQFPDLHSELNLSSLELGDSALYFCASSSRLAGGTDTQYFGPGTRLTVL.

This sequence joins TRBV7-3 and TRBJ2-3, with D perhaps TRBD2 (5 bases). The CDR3 spans 16 residues. V was clipped by 0 bases and J by 5 bases, with 15 bases between them. Germline CDR1 reads SGHTA; CDR2 reads FQGTGA. The CDR3 DNA follows: TGTGCCAGCAGCTTAACAGGCACTAGGGCATTAGATACGCAGTATTTT. Its protein is CASSLTGTRALDTQYF.

The chain is built from TRBV19 and TRBJ1-5; a weak D match, TRBD1 (6 bases). The CDR3 loop spans 13 amino acids. V lost 7 bases to trimming and J lost 6 bases, with 13 bases between them. Germline V lookup: CDR1 LNHDA, CDR2 SQIVND (reference sequence). CDR3 coding DNA: TGTGCCAGTACGGGGGGCCGTTTTCAGCCCCAGCATTTT. Amino acids: CASTGGRFQPQHF. The whole variable domain, remainder taken from reference TRBV19 and TRBJ1-5, is DGGITQSPKYLFRKEGQNVTLSCEQNLNHDAMYWYRQDPGQGLRLIYYSQIVNDFQKGDIAEGYSVSREKKESFPLTVTSAQKNPTAFYLCASTGGRFQPQHFGDGTRLSIL.

This clone was counted once. The rearrangement links TRBV7-2 to TRBJ2-1; D is uncertain. The CDR3 contains 15 residues. The V gene lost 2 bases and the J gene lost 1 base, with 9 bases spanning the gap. The germline gives CDR1 SGHTA, CDR2 FQGNSA. This CDR3 reads CASSLRRMSYNEQFF. CDR3 bases: TGTGCCAGCAGCTTAAGGCGGATGTCCTACAATGAGCAGTTCTTC.

The chain joins TRBV19 to TRBJ2-1; maybe TRBD1 (5 bases). The V and J ends lost 3 bases and 4 bases respectively, with 7 bases between them. Per germline, CDR1 LNHDA and CDR2 SQIVND (reference sequence). This CDR3 comprises 13 residues. The CDR3 region is CASSIGAYNEQFF. The CDR3 nucleotides read TGTGCCAGTAGTATTGGGGCTTACAATGAGCAGTTCTTC.

This clone has a handful of counts. The chain is built from TRBV6-5 and TRBJ2-1; 11 nucleotides match TRBD2. V dropped 2 bases and J dropped 7; count of bases not matched to a gene: 4. The length of the CDR3 is 15 residues. CDR1 and CDR2 from the germline V gene are MNHEY and SVGAGI. The DNA for the CDR3 is TGTGCCAGCAGTTACATAGCGGGGGGGCTAAATGAGCAGTTCTTC. Translation gives CASSYIAGGLNEQFF.

The chain joins TRBV5-1 to TRBJ2-7, with D possibly matching TRBD2 (5 bases). CDR1 and CDR2 from the germline V gene are SGHRS and YFSETQ. Trimming pared 0 bases from V and 7 bases from J, leaving 14 bases between. The CDR3 has 14 amino acids. The CDR3 DNA reads TGCGCCAGCAGCTTGGACATTCCACGGGGAGAGCAGTACTTC. Its translation is CASSLDIPRGEQYF.

The J gene is TRBJ2-7, the V gene TRBV5-4; 16 nucleotides align to TRBD2. Germline CDR1 SGHNT, CDR2 YYREEE (reference sequence). J gave up 1 base and V 3 bases, and 4 bases lay outside the gene matches. The CDR3 covers 17 residues. CDR3 sequence reads: CASSYGTSGRGSYEQYF. The CDR3 nucleotides read TGTGCCAGCAGCTACGGGACTAGCGGGAGGGGATCCTACGAGCAGTACTTC.

The V call is TRBV7-3, the J call TRBJ1-1, with TRBD1 identical over 7 bases. The CDR3 contains 13 residues. Losses at the gene ends were 5 bases for V and 1 base for J; bases not matched to a gene: 1. From germline, CDR1 is SGHTA and CDR2 FQGTGA. CDR3 coding DNA: TGTGCCAGCAGCCGACAGGGGAACACTGAAGCTTTCTTT. Its translation: CASSRQGNTEAFF.

The rearrangement uses TRBV4-1 and TRBJ1-4; weak D call: TRBD1 (5 bases). The V end was cut by 1 base, the J end by 3 bases, with 12 bases between. This CDR3 is built from 16 residues. CDR1 and CDR2 (germline): MGHRA, YSYEKL. The CDR3 loop reads CASSQAGTGANEKLFF. The CDR3 nucleotides read TGCGCCAGCAGCCAAGCCGGAACAGGCGCTAATGAAAAACTGTTTTTT.

The chain joins TRBV11-1 to TRBJ1-1; 7 bases agree with TRBD1. Per germline, CDR1 SGHAT and CDR2 FQDESV (reference sequence). V lost 5 bases and J lost 0; bases outside the gene matches: 6. The CDR3 has 15 residues. In nucleotides, the CDR3 is TGTGCCAGCAGCGTAGGACAGGTCATGAACACTGAAGCTTTCTTT. This codes for CASSVGQVMNTEAFF.

The V call is TRBV4-3, the J call TRBJ1-2, with D possibly being TRBD1 (6 bases). CDR1 and CDR2 (germline): LGHNA, YSLEER. V was pared by 1 base and J by 8 bases, with 17 bases between. The CDR3 runs 15 residues. This CDR3 reads CASSQVGATVTGYTF. CDR3 sequence (DNA): TGCGCCAGCAGCCAAGTGGGGGCGACCGTCACAGGCTACACCTTC.

This rearrangement joins TRBV3-1 (or the pseudogene TRBV3-2) to TRBJ2-1; weak D call: TRBD2 (6 bases). This CDR3 contains 16 residues. Germline V gene sequence: CDR1 LGHDT, CDR2 YNNKEL (reference sequence). V shed 0 bases and J shed 2 bases, with 11 bases lying between them. As DNA, the CDR3 is TGTGCCAGCAGCCAAGAGTGGGGGAGGACCTACAATGAGCAGTTCTTC. Its translation: CASSQEWGRTYNEQFF.

The chain combines TRBV6-2 or TRBV6-3 with TRBJ2-1; D gene ambiguous. This CDR3 comprises 14 residues. V lost 2 bases and J lost 1, with 6 bases in between. The V gene's germline CDR1 is MNHEY and CDR2 SVGEGT. This CDR3 reads CASSYEWSYNEQFF. For the CDR3, the DNA is TGTGCCAGCAGTTACGAGTGGTCCTACAATGAGCAGTTCTTC.

This chain connects TRBV7-3 to TRBJ1-1; 7 bases align to TRBD1. CDR1 is SGHTA, CDR2 FQGTGA, per germline. V gave up 1 base and J gave up 9 bases; unmatched junction bases: 11. CDR3 length: 15 amino acids. Here the CDR3 DNA reads TGTGCCAGCAGCTTAAAGGGGACAGAGGCGGGACAAGCTTTCTTT. Residues: CASSLKGTEAGQAFF.